The rows below give T cell receptor beta chains drawn from one sample of a study of OX40 agonist ivuxolimab in advanced cancers. This table comes from immunoSEQ multiplex PCR, and its TCRdb copy is limited to in-frame clones, with some not included. The sample lists around 100,000 clones, approximately 90% seen once, with 0.45% to 0.65% in the top ten. Sequencing was performed on CD4+ or CD8+ T cells sorted from blood, taken in a trial of the OX40 agonist ivuxolimab. The origin of the receptors is an adult with an advanced solid tumor such as melanoma, head and neck, liver or kidney cancer. Both conserved end residues are part of each CDR3. A D gene is named only where the DNA matches it firmly. Not every row has a clone size; where given, it reads once, few, many or a size class.

j_gene: TRBJ2-7
d_gene: .
abundance: .
v_gene: TRBV7-9
CDR3nt: TGTGCCAGCAGCTTAGAGGCACCTTACGAGCAGTACTTC
CDR3aa: CASSLEAPYEQYF

j_gene: TRBJ2-3
d_gene: .
abundance: .
v_gene: TRBV7-3
CDR3nt: TGTGCCAGCAGCCCCAGATACCGGGGTCATCGGACGCAGTATTTT
CDR3aa: CASSPRYRGHRTQYF

j_gene: TRBJ1-5
d_gene: .
abundance: .
v_gene: TRBV28
CDR3nt: TGTGCCAGCAGTTTAACGGGGCAGCCCCAGCATTTT
CDR3aa: CASSLTGQPQHF

j_gene: TRBJ1-5
d_gene: TRBD1
abundance: many
v_gene: TRBV10-1
CDR3nt: TGCGCCAGCAGTGCCGACAGGGGGCGGAATCAGCCCCAGCATTTT
CDR3aa: CASSADRGRNQPQHF

j_gene: TRBJ2-7
d_gene: .
abundance: .
v_gene: TRBV11-2
CDR3nt: TGTGCCAGCAGCTTAGGTTGGGCAGGGGCGGGCGAGCAGTACTTC
CDR3aa: CASSLGWAGAGEQYF

j_gene: TRBJ2-7
d_gene: .
abundance: .
v_gene: TRBV5-1
CDR3nt: TGCGCCAGCAGCTTAGCACAAGCCCCCTACGAGCAGTACTTC
CDR3aa: CASSLAQAPYEQYF

j_gene: TRBJ2-7
d_gene: TRBD1
abundance: .
v_gene: TRBV29-1
CDR3nt: TGCAGCGTTGGGACAGGCAGCTCCTACGAGCAGTACTTC
CDR3aa: CSVGTGSSYEQYF

j_gene: TRBJ2-7
d_gene: .
abundance: .
v_gene: TRBV5-6
CDR3nt: TGTGCCAGCAGCTTGTATGGCGGGAAGAGCTCCTACGAGCAGTACTTC
CDR3aa: CASSLYGGKSSYEQYF

j_gene: TRBJ2-1
d_gene: .
abundance: .
v_gene: TRBV7-8
CDR3nt: TGTGCCAGCAGCCCGCCAAGGGGGGAATCTATCTTAAATGAGCAGTTCTTC
CDR3aa: CASSPPRGESILNEQFF

j_gene: TRBJ2-7
d_gene: TRBD2
abundance: once
v_gene: TRBV6-1
CDR3nt: TGTGCCAGCACCACTAGCGGGAGTATGTACGAGCAGTACTTC
CDR3aa: CASTTSGSMYEQYF

j_gene: TRBJ2-7
d_gene: .
abundance: few
v_gene: TRBV7-2
CDR3nt: TGTGCCAGCAGCCCCCCCCAGGAGCCCGAGCAGTACTTC
CDR3aa: CASSPPQEPEQYF

j_gene: TRBJ2-7
d_gene: .
abundance: few
v_gene: TRBV28
CDR3nt: TGTGCCAGCAGTGAAACCGGGAACCTGTACTTC
CDR3aa: CASSETGNLYF

j_gene: TRBJ2-7
d_gene: TRBD1
abundance: .
v_gene: TRBV5-1
CDR3nt: TGCGCCAGCAGCCTGCAGCATTTGGGACAGGGGTACGAGCAGTACTTC
CDR3aa: CASSLQHLGQGYEQYF

j_gene: TRBJ2-3
d_gene: .
abundance: .
v_gene: TRBV7-9
CDR3nt: TGTGCCACCGGGGAAAACACAGATACGCAGTATTTT
CDR3aa: CATGENTDTQYF

j_gene: TRBJ1-5
d_gene: .
abundance: .
v_gene: TRBV19
CDR3nt: TGTGCCAGTAGTCCCGGGGGAGATCGAGCCCAGCATTTT
CDR3aa: CASSPGGDRAQHF

j_gene: TRBJ1-1
d_gene: .
abundance: .
v_gene: TRBV4-2
CDR3nt: TGTGCCAGCAGCCAAGAAGGGGACGGGGACACTGAAGCTTTCTTT
CDR3aa: CASSQEGDGDTEAFF

j_gene: TRBJ2-7
d_gene: TRBD1
abundance: .
v_gene: TRBV19
CDR3nt: TGTGCCAGTAGTCCGACAGGGTCTGCCTACGAGCAGTACTTC
CDR3aa: CASSPTGSAYEQYF

j_gene: TRBJ2-2
d_gene: .
abundance: .
v_gene: TRBV28
CDR3nt: TGTGCCAGCAGTCGATACCAAGGGGAGCTGTTTTTT
CDR3aa: CASSRYQGELFF